These 13 T cell receptor beta chains were all obtained from the same sample, sequenced in a study of identical twins. Via MiXCR, TCRdb re-called the 5' RACE reads, giving one row per CDR3 protein. The sample has around 490,000 distinct CDR3 sequences, roughly 15% seen once; the top ten hold 0.44%. The data were also submitted as part of a second study, on yellow fever vaccine responses in identical twins.

The sequenced sample consisted of CD4+ T cells sorted from blood. The receptors shown here come from a woman under 30 in good health.

This clonotype has only a few counts. J is TRBJ2-2 and V is TRBV29-1, with D unclear. The V gene lost 6 bases and the J gene lost 4 bases, with 12 bases spanning the gap. Per the germline V gene, CDR1 is SQVTM and CDR2 is ANQGSEA. This CDR3 is built from 13 residues. CDR3 in amino acids: CSVRRPPTGELFF. The CDR3 DNA is TGCAGCGTCCGCCGCCCACCCACCGGGGAGCTGTTTTTT.

This clonotype came up a few times. This sequence joins TRBV27 and TRBJ1-4; 9 positions agree with TRBD1. The CDR3 totals 14 residues. After removal of 6 bases from V and 10 bases from J, the junction contained 9 bases not matched to a gene. Germline V gene data show CDR1 as MNHEY and CDR2 as SMNVEV (reference sequence). The CDR3 loop reads CASSSDRGGGKLFF. CDR3 coding DNA: TGTGCCAGCAGCTCGGACAGGGGAGGCGGAAAACTGTTTTTT.

The rearrangement joins TRBV29-1 to TRBJ2-7, with TRBD2 identical over 7 bases. The germline V gene encodes CDR1 SQVTM and CDR2 ANQGSEA. Trimming at V came to 4 bases and at J to 6 bases, leaving 12 bases not matched to a gene. This CDR3 is 14 amino acids long. The CDR3 DNA reads as TGCAGCGTTGTAAGGGGAGGATGGGGGGGCGAGCAGTACTTC. Protein: CSVVRGGWGGEQYF.

This chain links TRBV15 with TRBJ2-1, with TRBD1 matching over 9 bases. With 2 bases clipped from V and 10 bases from J, the junction kept 15 bases outside the gene matches. The CDR3 sequence is 17 residues long. Germline V gives CDR1 LNHNV, CDR2 YYDKDF (reference sequence). CDR3 sequence (DNA): TGTGCCACCAGCAGATGGAGTGCGGGACAGGGACAATTCGAGCAGTTCTTC. As protein: CATSRWSAGQGQFEQFF.

This rearrangement joins TRBV7-9 to TRBJ2-3, with 9 bases aligning to TRBD2. The CDR3 has 15 residues. V trimming: 4 bases; J trimming: 4 bases; junction bases outside the gene matches: 6. Germline values: CDR1 SEHNR, CDR2 FQNEAQ (reference sequence). Here the CDR3 reads CASSSIAGVPDTQYF. CDR3 coding DNA: TGTGCCAGCAGCTCCATAGCGGGAGTGCCAGATACGCAGTATTTT.

This clonotype has a handful of counts. CDR3 loop: CASSPRERTSSSYNEQFF. Here the CDR3 DNA reads TGCGCCAGCAGCCCCCGGGAGAGGACTTCTAGCTCCTACAATGAGCAGTTCTTC. The chain employs TRBV4-1 and TRBJ2-1; the D gene is possibly TRBD2 (6 bases). V lost 4 bases, J lost 0 bases, and 19 bases lay in between. From germline, CDR1 is MGHRA and CDR2 YSYEKL. This CDR3 is 18 amino acids long.

The chain joins TRBV5-5 to TRBJ2-2; 9 bases match TRBD1. Germline V gene lookup returns CDR1 SGHKS and CDR2 YYEKEE (reference sequence). This CDR3 contains 16 residues. With V trimmed by 1 base and J by 5 bases, 6 bases remained unmatched. The CDR3 spells CASSLMDRGGTGELFF. The CDR3 DNA reads as TGTGCCAGCAGCTTGATGGACAGGGGCGGAACCGGGGAGCTGTTTTTT.

This clonotype was seen more than once but under ten times. V and J are TRBV20-1 and TRBJ2-7; D gene uncertain. The CDR3 length is 13 residues. Germline CDR1 and CDR2: DFQATT and SNEGSKA (reference sequence). Trimming stripped 3 bases from V and 5 bases from J, with 14 bases between. CDR3 sequence (DNA): TGCAGTGCTAGTGGGGATAGAACTGACGAGCAGTACGTC. Translating it yields CSASGDRTDEQYV.

This clonotype was found a few times. This chain uses TRBV5-5 with TRBJ2-3; no clear D. CDR3 length: 16 residues. V was clipped by 4 bases and J by 5 bases, with 20 bases between them. Per the germline V gene, CDR1 is SGHKS and CDR2 is YYEKEE (reference sequence). Here the CDR3 DNA reads TGTGCCAGCAGCCTTAGGAGACAACAGATTGGAGATACGCAGTATTTT. Its protein is CASSLRRQQIGDTQYF.

Comment on this clonotype: The junction departs from the called germline gene at one end, perhaps through a read error. The chain carries TRBV12-3 or TRBV12-4 and TRBJ2-2, with TRBD2 matching over 15 bases. The CDR3 runs to 17 residues. CDR3 sequence reads: CTSSRTSGRAGTGELFF. DNA for the CDR3: TGTACCAGCAGCCGGACTAGCGGGAGGGCGGGCACCGGGGAGCTGTTTTTT.

The rearrangement uses TRBV11-2 and TRBJ1-4; TRBD1 agrees at 8 bases. V lost 4 bases and J lost 8; bases outside the gene matches: 9. Germline CDR1 reads SGHAT; CDR2 reads FQNNGV. The CDR3 consists of 15 residues. The CDR3 DNA is TGTGCCAGCAGCTCCGGGACAGGAGGGTGGGAAAAACTGTTTTTT. It encodes CASSSGTGGWEKLFF.

This clonotype was detected only a few times. V gene TRBV3-1 combines with J gene TRBJ2-1; TRBD2 matches at 13 bases. The CDR3 is 17 residues long. With V trimmed by 0 bases and J by 4 bases, 3 bases remained unmatched. Germline V gene data show CDR1 as LGHDT and CDR2 as YNNKEL (reference sequence). The CDR3 bases are TGTGCCAGCAGCCAAGAATCGGGACTAGCGGGGTACAATGAGCAGTTCTTC. It codes for CASSQESGLAGYNEQFF.

The sample holds a few counts of this clonotype. The rearrangement links TRBV9 to TRBJ1-2; the D is unclear. The V gene lost 0 bases and the J gene lost 2 bases, with 11 bases spanning the gap. The CDR3 length is 15 residues. Germline CDR1 reads SGDLS; CDR2 reads YYNGEE. The CDR3 coding sequence is TGTGCCAGCAGCGTAGGAGATGGAGGGAACTATGGCTACACCTTC. Its translation is CASSVGDGGNYGYTF. Based on the CDR3 plus reference TRBV9 and TRBJ1-2, the full variable domain is DSGVTQTPKHLITATGQRVTLRCSPRSGDLSVYWYQQSLDQGLQFLIQYYNGEERAKGNILERFSAQQFPDLHSELNLSSLELGDSALYFCASSVGDGGNYGYTFGSGTRLTVV.